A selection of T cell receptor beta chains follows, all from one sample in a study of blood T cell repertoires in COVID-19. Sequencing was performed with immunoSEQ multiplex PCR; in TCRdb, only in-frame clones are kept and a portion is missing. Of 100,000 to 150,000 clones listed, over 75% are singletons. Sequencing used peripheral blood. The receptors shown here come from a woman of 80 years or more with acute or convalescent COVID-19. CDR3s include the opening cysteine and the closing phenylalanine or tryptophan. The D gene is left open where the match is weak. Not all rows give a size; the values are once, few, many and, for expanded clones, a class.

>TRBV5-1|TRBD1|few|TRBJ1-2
TGCGCCAGCAGCTTGGCCGGGACAGGGAGTGGCTACACCTTC
CASSLAGTGSGYTF
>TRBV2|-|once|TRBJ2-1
TGTGCCAGCATGATGGGCGGGTACAATGAGCAGTTCTTC
CASMMGGYNEQFF
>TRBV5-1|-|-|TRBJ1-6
TGCGCCAGCAGCTTTCAGGGTTTGGGATCACCCCTCCACTTT
CASSFQGLGSPLHF
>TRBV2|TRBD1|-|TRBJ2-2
TGTGCCAGCCAAGGACAGGGGGGGAACACCGGGGAGCTGTTTTTT
CASQGQGGNTGELFF
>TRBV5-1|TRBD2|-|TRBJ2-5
TGCGCCAGCAGCTTGGGACCAGCGGGGTCGGAGACCCAGTACTTC
CASSLGPAGSETQYF
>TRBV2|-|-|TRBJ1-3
TGTGCCAGCAGCGAAACAGGGACCTCTGGAAACACCATATATTTT
CASSETGTSGNTIYF
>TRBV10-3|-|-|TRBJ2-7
TGTGCCATCAGTGAGGCGCAAGGGTGGAGGGACGAGCAGTACTTC
CAISEAQGWRDEQYF
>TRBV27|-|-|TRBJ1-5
TGTGCCAGCAGTTTAAATTTTTTGGGGAGAAATCAGCCCCAGCATTTT
CASSLNFLGRNQPQHF
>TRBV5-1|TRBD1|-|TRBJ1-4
TGCGCCAGCAGCTTGTCCGGGACAGTCGATGAAAAACTGTTTTTT
CASSLSGTVDEKLFF
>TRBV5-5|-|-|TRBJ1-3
TGTGCCAGCAGCTTCGGGACTGGTGGAAACACCATATATTTT
CASSFGTGGNTIYF
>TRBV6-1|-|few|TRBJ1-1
TGTGCCAGCAGTGAACCTTGGGTAGGGGCCGGTGAAGCTTTCTTT
CASSEPWVGAGEAFF
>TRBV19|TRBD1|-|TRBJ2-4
TGTGCCAGTAGTGAGGGACAGGGAAACATTCAGTACTTC
CASSEGQGNIQYF
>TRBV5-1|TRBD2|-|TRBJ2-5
TGCGCCAGCACCTCTGGGAGGGGAGAGACCCAGTACTTC
CASTSGRGETQYF
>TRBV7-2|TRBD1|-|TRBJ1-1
TGTGCCAGCAGCTCGGGACAGCGCACTGAAGCTTTCTTT
CASSSGQRTEAFF
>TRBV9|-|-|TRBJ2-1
TGTGCCAGCAGCGTAGGAGGAGAACCGATCTACAATGAGCAGTTCTTC
CASSVGGEPIYNEQFF
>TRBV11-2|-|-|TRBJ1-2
TGTGCCAGCAGCCGAGAGAACTATGGCTACACCTTC
CASSRENYGYTF
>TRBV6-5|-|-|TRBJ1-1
TGTGCCACGAGCGGAGGGAACACTGAAGCTTTCTTT
CATSGGNTEAFF
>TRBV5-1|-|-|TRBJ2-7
TGCGCCAGCAGCTTGGCCCGGACTCTTACCTACGAGCAGTACTTC
CASSLARTLTYEQYF
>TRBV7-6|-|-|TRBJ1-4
TGTGCCAGCAGCCGATCCCAGCCAGGGGAAAAACTGTTTTTT
CASSRSQPGEKLFF
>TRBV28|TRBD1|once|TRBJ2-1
TGTGCCAGCAGTTCGGACAGGGGCCTAAATGAGCAGTTCTTC
CASSSDRGLNEQFF
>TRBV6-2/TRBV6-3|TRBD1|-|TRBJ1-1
TGTGCCAGCAGTCCACAGGGGGCCCGGATTGGGAGCACTGAAGCTTTCTTT
CASSPQGARIGSTEAFF
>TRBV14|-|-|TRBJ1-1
TGTGCCAGCAGCCAACTTCTAACAGCAAAACACACTGAAGCTTTCTTT
CASSQLLTAKHTEAFF
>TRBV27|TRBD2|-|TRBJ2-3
TGTGCCAGCTCCAGGGAGGGAGATACGCAGTATTTT
CASSREGDTQYF
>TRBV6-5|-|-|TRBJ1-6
TGTGCCAGCAGTTACTCACAGAACGATTCACCCCTCCACTTT
CASSYSQNDSPLHF
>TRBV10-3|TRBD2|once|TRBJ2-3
TGTGCCATCAGTGGGCCTAGCGGGGGGGCCACAGATACGCAGTATTTT
CAISGPSGGATDTQYF
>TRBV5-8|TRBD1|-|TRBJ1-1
TGTGCCAGCAGCTTGAGGGACAGGAACACTGAAGCTTTCTTT
CASSLRDRNTEAFF
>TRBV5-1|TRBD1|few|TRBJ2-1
TGCGCCAGCCGTTTGCAGGGGGCCGACAATGAGCAGTTCTTC
CASRLQGADNEQFF
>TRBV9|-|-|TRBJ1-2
TGTGCCAGCAGCGTAGCCCCCGAGTATGGCTACACCTTC
CASSVAPEYGYTF
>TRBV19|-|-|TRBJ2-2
TGTGCCAGTAAGCCCCCCCTCATCACCGGGGAGCTGTTTTTT
CASKPPLITGELFF
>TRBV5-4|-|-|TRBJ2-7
TGTGCCAGCAGCTCTCAGGGTTCTTCCTACGAGCAGTACTTC
CASSSQGSSYEQYF
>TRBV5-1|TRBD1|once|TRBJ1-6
TGCGCCAGCAGATCACAGGGGAATTCACCCCTCCACTTT
CASRSQGNSPLHF
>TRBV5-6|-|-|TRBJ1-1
TGTGCCAGCAGCTTGGTCAGGGTCGCCACTGAAGCTTTCTTT
CASSLVRVATEAFF
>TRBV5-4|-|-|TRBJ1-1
TGTGCCAGCAGCTTGTCAGGAAGCTCCACTGAAGCTTTCTTT
CASSLSGSSTEAFF
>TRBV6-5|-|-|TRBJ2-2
TGTGCCAGCAGTTACCGACAGAACACCGGGGAGCTGTTTTTT
CASSYRQNTGELFF
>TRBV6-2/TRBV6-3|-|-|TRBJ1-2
TGTGCCAGCAGTTACCTAGGCCAAAGCGAACATGGCTACACCTTC
CASSYLGQSEHGYTF
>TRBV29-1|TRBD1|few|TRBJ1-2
TGCAGCGTTGAAGTCTCGAACAGGGGTCGTGGCTACACCTTC
CSVEVSNRGRGYTF